These T cell receptor beta chains were read from a single sample in a study of T cells expressing NK-cell markers. TCRdb reprocessed the 5' RACE reads and reports one entry per CDR3 protein, with no DNA. This sample's table has about 440,000 distinct CDR3 sequences. The source material was blood T cells: a sorted CD56 or NKG2C T cell subset, CD4+ or CD8+ T cells, or bulk PBMC T cells (not recorded which). The receptors here all came from a woman aged 18 to 75 in good health. Each CDR3 is given with its conserved first and last residue. The order of the fields is V gene, J gene, CDR3 protein.

TRBV18	TRBJ2-1	CASSPLRRGDEQFF
TRBV5-6	TRBJ2-2	CASSLMGGNTGELFF
TRBV9	TRBJ1-5	CASSVAGGQPQHF
TRBV20-1	TRBJ2-7	CSADSSYEQYF
TRBV7-2	TRBJ1-1	CASSAYGDTEAFF
TRBV7-9	TRBJ2-1	CASSSSSSYNEQFF
TRBV7-3	TRBJ2-3	CASSLHGGGFDTQYF
TRBV6-2/TRBV6-3	TRBJ2-5	CASSRDRDQTQYF
TRBV14	TRBJ2-1	CASSQVVGSGYNEQFF
TRBV7-2	TRBJ2-3	CASSRGHNKDTQYF
TRBV6-2/TRBV6-3	TRBJ2-1	CASSYVREQFF
TRBV18	TRBJ1-5	CASSPPTGGPNSNQPQHF
TRBV6-1	TRBJ2-7	CASSRYEGQYEQYF
TRBV7-2	TRBJ2-7	CASSPTSGNYEQYF
TRBV4-1	TRBJ1-1	CASSHPRGKGDTEAFF
TRBV6-2/TRBV6-3	TRBJ2-1	CASSYLGLAGFGVDEQFF
TRBV9	TRBJ2-1	CASSVGMNEQFF
TRBV20-1	TRBJ1-4	CSATPGPATNEKLFF
TRBV27	TRBJ2-4	CASRALAGGLTKNIQYF
TRBV30	TRBJ1-1	CAWNRANEAFF
TRBV6-5	TRBJ2-1	CASSYWGGTNEQFF
TRBV12-3/TRBV12-4	TRBJ2-5	CASSWMTGEETQYF
TRBV6-2/TRBV6-3	TRBJ1-2	CASSRQQGRGYGYTF
TRBV3-1	TRBJ2-2	CASRQGLARDTGELFF